Presented here are 7 T cell receptor beta chains from one specimen sequenced in a study of beta chain features in type 1 diabetes. Overall study findings and caveats: There was a moderate but significant shortening of TCRB CDR3s in all four CD4+ subsets of Type 1 diabetes patients.

No antigen has been identified for these receptors. The entirety of the isolated RNA underwent reverse transcription, so expressed TCRB transcripts were sequenced. Sequencing was performed with immunoSEQ multiplex PCR; in TCRdb, only in-frame clones are kept and a portion is missing. The profile shows about 45,000 clones, roughly 70% of them singletons. The sequenced sample consisted of Tregs from blood. The receptors here all came from a woman aged 18-29 years with type 1 diabetes.

In this sample, this clone turned up a few times. V and J are TRBV7-8 and TRBJ2-7, with 7 bases lining up with TRBD2. The trim removed 5 bases at V and 3 bases at J, leaving 16 bases unmatched. Germline loops: CDR1 SGHVS, CDR2 FQNEAQ. CDR3 length: 17 residues. The CDR3 reads CASSTAYATGDYYEQYF. CDR3 bases: TGTGCCAGCAGCACAGCATACGCCACGGGGGACTACTACGAGCAGTACTTC.

This clone was found a few times. The J gene is TRBJ2-7, the V gene TRBV23-1; perhaps TRBD1 as D (6 bases). TRBV23-1 is an ORF; its function is uncertain. V was clipped by 10 bases and J by 2 bases, with 15 bases between them. CDR3 length: 13 amino acids. The DNA of the CDR3 is TGCGCCATTTCCACTCAGGGGCCCTACGAGCAGTACTTC. Translated: CAISTQGPYEQYF.

The gene calls are TRBV7-9 and TRBJ2-1; TRBD2 aligns across 14 bases. The CDR3 has 15 residues. V dropped 6 bases and J dropped 5; count of bases not matched to a gene: 3. Germline assignment: CDR1 SEHNR and CDR2 FQNEAQ (reference sequence). The CDR3 is CASSWTSGRHNEQFF. The CDR3 bases are TGTGCCAGCAGTTGGACTAGCGGGAGGCACAATGAGCAGTTCTTC.

Sample share makes this clone medium-sized (0.01 to 0.1%). This chain connects TRBV10-3 to TRBJ2-2; 9 bases line up with TRBD1. Trimming cost V 9 bases and J 6 bases; bases outside gene matches: 11. The CDR3 has 15 residues. The germline V gene has CDR1 ENHRY and CDR2 SYGVKD. CDR3 sequence (DNA): TGTGCCATGTCGACCGGGACAGGGCTGGCCGGGGAGCTGTTTTTT. This translates into CAMSTGTGLAGELFF.

This clone was observed once. The rearrangement links TRBV6-5 to TRBJ1-1; D is ambiguous. V lost 7 bases to trimming and J lost 1 base, with 10 bases between them. CDR3 length equals 13 residues. CDR1 is MNHEY, CDR2 SVGAGI, per germline. This CDR3 reads CASTRPGNTEAFF. As DNA, the CDR3 is TGTGCCAGCACCCGACCGGGGAACACTGAAGCTTTCTTT.

The V call is TRBV7-8, the J call TRBJ1-2, with D perhaps TRBD1 (5 bases). Germline-derived CDR1 and CDR2 are SGHVS and FQNEAQ. Trimming shortened V by 2 bases and J by 3 bases, and 7 bases separated the two germline ends. The CDR3 is 13 amino acids. CDR3 in DNA: TGTGCCAGCAGCTTACAGGGTGACTATGGCTACACCTTC. It is translated as CASSLQGDYGYTF.

The genes are TRBV5-1 and TRBJ2-1; perhaps TRBD2 as D (5 bases). This CDR3 spans 13 amino acids. Trimming took 0 bases from V and 9 from J, leaving 10 bases between them. CDR1 is SGHRS, CDR2 YFSETQ, per germline. The CDR3 spells CASSLVAGTEQFF. The CDR3 DNA follows: TGCGCCAGCAGCTTGGTTGCGGGTACTGAGCAGTTCTTC.